This T cell receptor beta chain was obtained from a study of breast tumors, draining lymph nodes, adjacent tissues (dated by TCRdb to the mid-2010s). Regarding the research as a whole: In breast cancer patients, the study compared the TCR beta repertoires of tumor, adjacent nontumor tissue and axillary lymph nodes. In human breast cancer, the study set out to assess how tumor, surrounding tissue and draining lymph node repertoires relate to one another and whether T cells might be exchanged between them. The study at large found these results: Tumor T-cell repertoires showed less diversity than lymph node repertoires and more diversity than nontumor tissue repertoires, and tumor T-cell repertoires showed preferential V and J gene usage. A scenario in which most tumor T cells derive from the lymph node and then expand within tumor tissue was judged to be consistent with the data. Tumor and nontumor tissue repertoires were found to be significantly more similar in luminal-like than in basal-like breast cancer. The conclusion that tumor T cells originate in lymph nodes was presented as consistent with a hypothesis rather than as directly demonstrated.

V is pruned by 5 bases and J by 6 bases, leaving 13 bases of the junction without a gene match. In the germline V gene, CDR1 corresponds to SGHNT and CDR2 to YENEEA. Inclusive of the bounding cysteine and phenylalanine, the CDR3 is 15 residues long. Only the CDR3 region is kept as DNA, spanning 45 bases read in frame from base 1. The lymph node samples were taken from the axillary draining lymph nodes of breast cancer patients. This clonotype was picked up many times. Its antigen is unknown. Nothing much larger sits one base from this clone, and base qualities are not available. Sequencing used an Illumina HiSeq 2000. Multiplex PCR amplification was used to build the TCR beta chain libraries. High-throughput sequencing was used to analyze the amplified TCR beta chain products. In TCRdb, the public reads were trimmed at Q25 with fastp and aligned with MiXCR, with productive beta chains retained. Rows with one shared CDR3 protein collapse into an entry with the most common genes and DNA. This sample has roughly 80,000 distinct CDR3 sequences in its table, and under 25% of those were observed once. Around 2.4% of the sample comes from the top ten.

Specimen: axillary lymph node tissue. This sequence originates from a female donor with breast cancer. Some clones in this sample may be carry-over from other donors' samples. This sequence uses TRBV11-3 and TRBJ2-7, with 7 bases matching TRBD2. The bases are TGTGCCAGCAGCGGACCCCCCCTACTAGCGATCGAGCAGTACTTC. It codes for CASSGPPLLAIEQYF. The full variable domain, with segments outside the CDR3 supplied by the reference TRBV11-3 and TRBJ2-7 proteins, appears as EAGVVQSPRYKIIEKKQPVAFWCNPISGHNTLYWYLQNLGQGPELLIRYENEEAVDDSQLPKDRFSAERLKGVDSTLKIQPAELGDSAVYLCASSGPPLLAIEQYFGPGTRLTVT.